This TCR beta chain emerged from a study of T cell changes during pregnancy in multiple sclerosis (dated by TCRdb to the late 2010s). Regarding the study in general: The study looked at changes in the T cell repertoire across pregnancy in women with multiple sclerosis.

CDR3 length: 14 amino acids, cysteine to phenylalanine. Of the read, only the CDR3 DNA is kept; its 42 bases are in frame from base 1. According to the germline V gene, CDR1 reads MDHEN and CDR2 reads SYDVKM. V lost 10 bases and J lost 2 bases, and the count of bases not matched to a germline gene is 9. A note on this clone: It lacks a known antigen. No qualities accompany the bases; no much larger clone lies one base away.

Libraries were made using the immunoSEQ multiplex PCR assay. The table was pulled from immuneACCESS by TCRdb, which kept in-frame rearrangements only. Such tables lose some clones; where checked, under half of the loss comes from unresolved V genes, and the rest has no known cause. The sample includes approximately 97,000 clones, with approximately 90% observed a single time. The ten largest account for approximately 0.8% of the sample. Here the sequenced sample was peripheral blood, taken in the second trimester of pregnancy. This TCR derives from a female donor in good health, enrolled as a control in a pregnancy study. The rearrangement combines TRBV28 with TRBJ2-7, with 9 middle bases fitting TRBD1. CDR3 reads: CAIAQGAPAYEQYF. The base sequence is TGTGCCATCGCACAGGGGGCCCCAGCCTACGAGCAGTACTTC.